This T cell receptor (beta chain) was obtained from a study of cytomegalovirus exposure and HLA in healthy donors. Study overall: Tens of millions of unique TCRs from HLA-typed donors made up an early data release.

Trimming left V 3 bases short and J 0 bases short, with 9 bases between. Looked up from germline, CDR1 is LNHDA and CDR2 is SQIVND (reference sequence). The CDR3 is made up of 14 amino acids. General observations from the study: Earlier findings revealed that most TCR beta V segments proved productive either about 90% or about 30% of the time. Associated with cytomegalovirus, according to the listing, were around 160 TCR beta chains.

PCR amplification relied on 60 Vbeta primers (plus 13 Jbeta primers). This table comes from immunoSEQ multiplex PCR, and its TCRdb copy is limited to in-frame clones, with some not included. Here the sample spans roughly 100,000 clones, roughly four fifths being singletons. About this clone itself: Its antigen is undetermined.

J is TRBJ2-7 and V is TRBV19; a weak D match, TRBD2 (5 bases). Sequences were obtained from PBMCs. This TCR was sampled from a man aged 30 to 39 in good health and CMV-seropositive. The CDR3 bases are TGTGCCAGTAGTATGTGGGAGACCTCCTACGAGCAGTACTTC. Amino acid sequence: CASSMWETSYEQYF.